Following are 14 T cell receptor beta chains from one sample sequenced in a study of shared clonotypes between healthy human individuals. Generated by immunoSEQ multiplex PCR, the TCRdb table keeps only in-frame clones and is missing some. The sample includes about 470,000 clones, more than 75% seen only once; the top ten take 13%. Sample: PBMCs. These receptors were collected from a woman between 35 and 50 years old in good health. Some clones in this sample may be carry-over from other donors' samples.

The chain has TRBV10-3 and TRBJ1-3; D unclear. The V and J ends lost 0 bases and 0 bases respectively, with 6 bases between them. From germline, CDR1 is ENHRY and CDR2 SYGVKD. This CDR3 spans 15 amino acids. The CDR3 DNA is TGTGCCATCAGTGAGTCGCAGTACTCTGGAAACACCATATATTTT. Encoded protein: CAISESQYSGNTIYF.

The genes are TRBV10-2 and TRBJ2-5, with 9 bases fitting TRBD2. The J call is doubtful: the DNA matches TRBJ2-7 better. Germline V CDR1 and CDR2: WSHSY, SAAADI. CDR3 size: 14 residues. CDR3 region: CASSLGLAFYEQYF. The CDR3 DNA reads as TGCGCCAGCAGTTTGGGACTAGCCTTCTACGAGCAGTACTTC.

In DNA, the CDR3 is TGTGCCAGCAGATGGACTAGCGGGAGAATTGGAGGCACCGGGGAGCTGTTTTTT. Encoded protein: CASRWTSGRIGGTGELFF. The chain links TRBV6-8 to TRBJ2-2; 13 positions agree with TRBD2. This CDR3 spans 18 amino acids. Germline CDR1 and CDR2: MNHGY and SAAAGT. Trimming took 6 bases from V and 4 from J; bases not matched to a gene: 11.

The chain couples TRBV6-5 to TRBJ2-7, with D possibly matching TRBD2 (5 bases). The length of the CDR3 is 14 residues. Between the trimmed V and J ends, which lost 6 bases and 2 bases, there was a span of 14 bases. The V gene's germline CDR1 is MNHEY and CDR2 SVGAGI. CDR3 DNA: TGTGCCAGCAGCCCCCCACGGGGTACCTACGAGCAGTACTTC. The encoded protein is CASSPPRGTYEQYF.

The CDR3 region is CASSGASGRAWETQYF. The CDR3 coding sequence is TGTGCCAGCAGTGGAGCTAGCGGGAGGGCATGGGAGACCCAGTACTTC. The V call is TRBV28, the J call TRBJ2-5, with 12 bases matching TRBD2. J gave up 5 bases and V 5 bases, and 9 bases lay outside the gene matches. CDR1 MDHEN and CDR2 SYDVKM come from the germline V gene. There are 16 residues in the CDR3.

The J gene is TRBJ1-5, the V gene TRBV7-2, with 10 nucleotides matching TRBD1. This CDR3 comprises 15 residues. After removal of 6 bases from V and 3 bases from J, the junction contained 5 bases not matched to a gene. Germline CDR1 reads SGHTA; CDR2 reads FQGNSA. The CDR3 DNA is TGTGCCAGCAGTTCGGGACAGGGGAACAATCAGCCCCAGCATTTT. Amino acid sequence: CASSSGQGNNQPQHF.

Ten or more counts support this clone. The gene calls are TRBV21-1 and TRBJ2-3; the D segment call TRBD2 is taken from the table without a DNA check. TRBV21-1 is tagged as a pseudogene. This CDR3 region has 15 residues. CDR3 residues: CASIRTSGGTDTQYF. As DNA, the CDR3 is TGTGCCAGCATCCGGACTAGCGGTGGTACAGATACGCAGTATTTT.

This clone was counted once. The rearrangement uses TRBV9 and TRBJ1-6, with 8 bases matching TRBD1. The CDR3 contains 15 residues. The V gene end was trimmed by 1 base and the J gene end by 10 bases; junction bases not matched to a gene: 7. Germline CDR1 is SGDLS and CDR2 is YYNGEE. This CDR3 is CASSVSFDRGSPLHF. The CDR3 DNA follows: TGTGCCAGCAGCGTATCCTTTGACAGGGGATCACCCCTCCACTTT.

This chain connects TRBV7-9 to TRBJ2-1; weak D call: TRBD2 (6 bases). This CDR3 spans 14 amino acids. V was cut by 7 bases and J by 7 bases, with 17 bases left in between. The germline CDR1 and CDR2 sequences are SEHNR and FQNEAQ (reference sequence). The DNA for the CDR3 is TGTGCCAGCACCCCCCTTGTGGGAGGTAATGAGCAGTTCTTC. Translation gives CASTPLVGGNEQFF.

The table lists this clone with a count of one. The chain couples TRBV7-2 to TRBJ2-2; TRBD2 matches 12 bases. CDR1 SGHTA and CDR2 FQGNSA come from the germline V gene. V dropped 3 bases and J dropped 6; count of bases not matched to a gene: 2. There are 15 residues in the CDR3. CDR3: CASSFGLAGSGELFF. The DNA of the CDR3 is TGTGCCAGCAGCTTTGGACTAGCGGGATCCGGGGAGCTGTTTTTT.

This chain uses TRBV4-1 with TRBJ2-1; the D gene is possibly TRBD2 (6 bases). Germline values: CDR1 MGHRA, CDR2 YSYEKL. Trimming removed 4 bases from V and 7 bases from J, with 14 bases in between. The CDR3 spans 14 residues. CDR3 region: CASSLLAGGNEQFF. CDR3 nucleotide sequence: TGCGCCAGCAGCCTACTAGCTGGGGGGAATGAGCAGTTCTTC.

The sample holds one count of this clone. In nucleotides, the CDR3 is TGCAGCGTTGGGGCAGGCGCCTACGAGCAGTACTTC. This sequence encodes CSVGAGAYEQYF. V and J are TRBV29-1 and TRBJ2-7; D ambiguous. The germline V and J ends were trimmed by 4 bases and 2 bases, with 9 bases remaining between them. The length of the CDR3 is 12 residues. The germline CDR1 and CDR2 sequences are SQVTM and ANQGSEA.

This clone was observed a handful of times. V usage is TRBV7-2 and J usage is TRBJ2-3; D might be TRBD2 (5 bases). The V end was cut by 3 bases, the J end by 0 bases, with 19 bases between. Germline CDR1 SGHTA, CDR2 FQGNSA. The CDR3 covers 18 residues. This CDR3 reads CASSFGVLAESSTDTQYF. CDR3 sequence (DNA): TGTGCCAGCAGCTTCGGAGTGCTAGCAGAATCTAGCACAGATACGCAGTATTTT.

This chain connects TRBV5-4 to TRBJ2-5; TRBD2 matches at 11 bases. Germline V gene lookup returns CDR1 SGHNT and CDR2 YYREEE (reference sequence). V trimming: 5 bases; J trimming: 11 bases; junction bases outside the gene matches: 17. The CDR3 sequence is 16 residues long. The chain's CDR3 is CASRARSLAGGGEQYF. CDR3 in DNA: TGTGCCAGCAGAGCAAGGAGCCTAGCGGGAGGTGGGGAGCAGTACTTC. Supplemented by reference TRBV5-4 and TRBJ2-5, the full variable domain reads ETGVTQSPTHLIKTRGQQVTLRCSSQSGHNTVSWYQQALGQGPQFIFQYYREEENGRGNFPPRFSGLQFPNYSSELNVNALELDDSALYLCASRARSLAGGGEQYFGPGTRLLVL.